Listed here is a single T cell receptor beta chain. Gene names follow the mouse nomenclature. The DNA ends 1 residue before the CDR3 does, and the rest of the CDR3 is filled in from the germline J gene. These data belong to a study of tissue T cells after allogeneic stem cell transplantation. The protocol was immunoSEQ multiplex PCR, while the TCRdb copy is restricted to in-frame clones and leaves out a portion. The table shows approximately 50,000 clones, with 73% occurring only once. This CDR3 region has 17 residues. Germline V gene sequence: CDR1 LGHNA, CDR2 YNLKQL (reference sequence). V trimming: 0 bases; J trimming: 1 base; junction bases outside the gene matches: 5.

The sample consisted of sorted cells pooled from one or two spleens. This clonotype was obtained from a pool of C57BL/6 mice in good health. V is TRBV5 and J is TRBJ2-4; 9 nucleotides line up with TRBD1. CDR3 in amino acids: CASSQDGTGNGQNTLYF. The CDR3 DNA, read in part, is TGTGCCAGCAGCCAAGACGGGACAGGGAACGGTCAAAACACCTTGTAC.